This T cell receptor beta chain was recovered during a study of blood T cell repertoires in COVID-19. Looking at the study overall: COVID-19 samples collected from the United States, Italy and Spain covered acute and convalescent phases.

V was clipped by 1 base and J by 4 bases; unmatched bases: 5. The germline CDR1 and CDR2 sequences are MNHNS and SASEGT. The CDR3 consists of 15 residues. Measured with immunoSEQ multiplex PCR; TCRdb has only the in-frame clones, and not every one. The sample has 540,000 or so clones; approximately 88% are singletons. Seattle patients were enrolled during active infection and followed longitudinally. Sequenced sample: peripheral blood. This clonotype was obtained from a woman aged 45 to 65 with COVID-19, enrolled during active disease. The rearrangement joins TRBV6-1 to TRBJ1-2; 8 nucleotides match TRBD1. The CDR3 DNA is TGTGCCAGCAGTGAAGGGGGACAGGCCATCTATGGCTACACCTTC. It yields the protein CASSEGGQAIYGYTF.